Each of the 13 T cell receptor beta chains below was sequenced from the same sample in a study of T cells in Graves' hyperthyroidism and ophthalmopathy. Amplification targeted TCR beta CDR3 regions from RNA transcripts. An initial round of RT-PCR targeting the TCR CDR3 relied on the HTBI primer set. A single record per CDR3 protein comes from TCRdb applying MiXCR to the multiplex PCR reads. Of about 210,000 distinct CDR3 sequences detected, approximately 17% appear once; the ten largest clones hold approximately 50%. Material for sequencing was blood. The receptors here all came from a man aged 45-65 years with Graves' hyperthyroidism.

The chain combines TRBV4-1 with TRBJ2-4; 10 bases map to TRBD2. Germline assignment: CDR1 MGHRA and CDR2 YSYEKL. The V gene end was trimmed by 1 base and the J gene end by 5 bases; junction bases not matched to a gene: 5. The CDR3 is made up of 16 amino acids. The CDR3 region is CASSQALAGEQNIQYF. CDR3 bases: TGCGCCAGCAGCCAAGCCCTAGCGGGAGAACAAAACATTCAGTACTTC.

The rearrangement links TRBV27 to TRBJ1-2, with TRBD1 matching over 8 bases. The CDR3 length is 14 residues. Germline V CDR1 and CDR2: MNHEY, SMNVEV (reference sequence). With V trimmed by 6 bases and J by 4 bases, 7 bases remained unmatched. In nucleotides, the CDR3 is TGTGCCAGCAGCCCGGGACAGGCCCTCTATGGCTACACCTTC. Encoded protein: CASSPGQALYGYTF.

There are many counts of this clonotype. V is TRBV20-1 and J is TRBJ2-7; TRBD2 matches at 9 bases. The length of the CDR3 is 13 residues. Germline V CDR1 and CDR2: DFQATT, SNEGSKA (reference sequence). J gave up 2 bases and V 6 bases, and 5 bases lay outside the gene matches. CDR3 DNA sequence: TGCAGTGCCCCGACTAGCGGAGCCTACGAGCAGTACTTC. Residues: CSAPTSGAYEQYF.

The chain combines TRBV5-6 with TRBJ2-2; D remains unclear. V lost 0 bases, J lost 0 bases, and 9 bases lay in between. This CDR3 has 16 residues. Germline V gene sequence: CDR1 SGHDT, CDR2 YYEEEE. The CDR3 DNA follows: TGTGCCAGCAGCTTGGGAGGACGGTCGAACACCGGGGAGCTGTTTTTT. This gives the protein CASSLGGRSNTGELFF.

Ten or more counts support this clonotype. The J gene is TRBJ2-7, the V gene TRBV7-9; D tentatively reads TRBD1 or TRBD2 (5 bases each). The V gene's germline CDR1 is SEHNR and CDR2 FQNEAQ (reference sequence). The V gene lost 5 bases and the J gene lost 5 bases, with 25 bases spanning the gap. The CDR3 has 17 residues. The DNA for the CDR3 is TGTGCCAGCAGCCCCGGGAAGGGGCGGTCTGGGATGGACGAGCAGTACTTC. Translation gives CASSPGKGRSGMDEQYF.

The chain couples TRBV4-2 to TRBJ2-7; 7 bases agree with TRBD1. Unmatched junction bases numbered 13, after V lost 5 bases and J lost 3 bases. The CDR3 contains 16 residues. CDR1 and CDR2 from the germline V gene are LGHNA and YNFKEQ. The CDR3 DNA is TGTGCCAGCAGCGGACTCGCTGACAGGGAAGGCTACGAGCAGTACTTC. This translates into CASSGLADREGYEQYF.

This clonotype was picked up many times. The rearrangement joins TRBV7-8 to TRBJ2-3; tentative D call: TRBD2 (5 bases). The V end lost 1 base, the J end lost 4 bases, and 12 bases lay between the germline ends. In germline, CDR1 is SGHVS, CDR2 FQNEAQ. The CDR3 contains 15 residues. CDR3 DNA sequence: TGTGCCAGCAGCTTAGTGGCGGGTTGGGCAGATACGCAGTATTTT. This sequence encodes CASSLVAGWADTQYF.

This clonotype has at least ten counts. This chain joins TRBV7-8 and TRBJ2-1; 10 nucleotides agree with TRBD2. CDR3 length: 14 residues. The germline gives CDR1 SGHVS, CDR2 FQNEAQ. Losses at the gene ends were 4 bases for V and 5 bases for J; bases not matched to a gene: 2. CDR3 sequence: CASSSGLANNEQFF. As DNA, the CDR3 is TGTGCCAGCAGCTCGGGACTAGCGAACAATGAGCAGTTCTTC.

This clonotype has just a few counts. In nucleotides, the CDR3 is TGTGCCAGCAGTTACTCAGGAGCGGGAGCAGCGGAGACCCAGTACTTC. Translation gives CASSYSGAGAAETQYF. The chain links TRBV6-5 to TRBJ2-5; 8 bases are a match to TRBD2. The germline V gene encodes CDR1 MNHEY and CDR2 SVGAGI. Germline trimming cut 0 bases from V and 5 bases from J; bases unmatched to any gene: 8. The CDR3 is 16 amino acids.

This clonotype occurred many times. The J gene is TRBJ1-4, the V gene TRBV11-3, with 7 bases identical to TRBD1. CDR1 SGHNT and CDR2 YENEEA come from the germline V gene. With V trimmed by 3 bases and J by 10 bases, 5 bases remained unmatched. This CDR3 is built from 13 residues. The CDR3 reads CASSFEQGVKLFF. The CDR3 DNA reads TGTGCCAGCAGCTTCGAGCAGGGGGTAAAACTGTTTTTT. The whole variable domain, remainder taken from reference TRBV11-3 and TRBJ1-4, is EAGVVQSPRYKIIEKKQPVAFWCNPISGHNTLYWYLQNLGQGPELLIRYENEEAVDDSQLPKDRFSAERLKGVDSTLKIQPAELGDSAVYLCASSFEQGVKLFFGSGTQLSVL.

The rearrangement links TRBV7-2 to TRBJ2-2, with 8 bases fitting TRBD1. The CDR3 has 16 residues. The germline CDR1 and CDR2 sequences are SGHTA and FQGNSA. After removal of 3 bases from V and 5 bases from J, the junction contained 8 bases not matched to a gene. The CDR3 protein is CASSFFRDRRTGELFF. The CDR3 DNA sequence: TGTGCCAGCAGCTTTTTCCGGGACAGGAGGACCGGGGAGCTGTTTTTT.

This clonotype was seen many times. The V and J genes are TRBV6-1 and TRBJ2-1; perhaps TRBD1 as D (5 bases). V lost 5 bases and J 5 bases, leaving 13 bases between the germline ends. Germline CDR1 and CDR2: MNHNS and SASEGT. This CDR3 is built from 14 residues. The CDR3 nucleotides read TGTGCCAGCAGTTCTTTAGACAGCCACAATGAGCAGTTCTTC. Translation: CASSSLDSHNEQFF.

This clonotype came up a few times. The V gene is TRBV10-3, the J gene TRBJ1-1; D ambiguous. Germline V gene lookup returns CDR1 ENHRY and CDR2 SYGVKD. The CDR3 consists of 13 residues. The V end lost 8 bases, the J end lost 4 bases, and 14 bases lay between the germline ends. The CDR3 DNA sequence: TGTGCCATCGAGGAGGGTATGGGCACTGAAGCTTTCTTT. It translates to CAIEEGMGTEAFF.